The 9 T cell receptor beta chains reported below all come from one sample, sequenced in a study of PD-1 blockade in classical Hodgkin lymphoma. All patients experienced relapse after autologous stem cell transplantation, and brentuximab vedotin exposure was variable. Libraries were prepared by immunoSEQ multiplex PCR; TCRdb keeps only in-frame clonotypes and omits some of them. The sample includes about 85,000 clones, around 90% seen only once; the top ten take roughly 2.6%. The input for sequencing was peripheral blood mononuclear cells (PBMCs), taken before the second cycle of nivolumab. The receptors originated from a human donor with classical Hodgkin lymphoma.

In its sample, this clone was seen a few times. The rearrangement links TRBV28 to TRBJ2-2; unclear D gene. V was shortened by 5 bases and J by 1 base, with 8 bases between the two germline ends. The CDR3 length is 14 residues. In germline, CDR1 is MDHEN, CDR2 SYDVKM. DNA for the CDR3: TGTGCCAGCAGTCGCCTGCTGAACACCGGGGAGCTGTTTTTT. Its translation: CASSRLLNTGELFF.

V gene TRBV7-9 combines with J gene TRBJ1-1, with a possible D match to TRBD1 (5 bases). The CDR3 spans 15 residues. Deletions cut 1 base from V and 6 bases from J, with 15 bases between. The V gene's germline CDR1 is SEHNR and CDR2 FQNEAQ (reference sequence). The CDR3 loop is CASSLGGAGRAEAFF. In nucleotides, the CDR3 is TGTGCCAGCAGCTTAGGAGGGGCCGGACGTGCTGAAGCTTTCTTT.

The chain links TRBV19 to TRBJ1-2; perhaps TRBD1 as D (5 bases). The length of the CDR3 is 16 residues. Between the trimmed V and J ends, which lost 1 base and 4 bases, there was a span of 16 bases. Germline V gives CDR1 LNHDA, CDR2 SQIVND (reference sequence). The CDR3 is CASSIVRGGGTYGYTF. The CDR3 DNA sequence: TGTGCCAGTAGTATAGTGAGGGGAGGTGGGACCTATGGCTACACCTTC.

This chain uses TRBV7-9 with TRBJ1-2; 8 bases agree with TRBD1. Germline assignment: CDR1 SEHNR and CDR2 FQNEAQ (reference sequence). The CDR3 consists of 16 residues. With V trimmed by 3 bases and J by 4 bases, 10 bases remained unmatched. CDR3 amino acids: CASSLADRDGLYGYTF. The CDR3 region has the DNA TGTGCCAGCAGCTTGGCGGACAGGGACGGACTCTATGGCTACACCTTC.

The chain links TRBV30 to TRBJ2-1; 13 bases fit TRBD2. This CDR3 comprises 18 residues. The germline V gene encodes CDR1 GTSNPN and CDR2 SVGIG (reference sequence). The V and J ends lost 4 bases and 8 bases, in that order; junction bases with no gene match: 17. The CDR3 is CAWTRSLWRTSGSYEQFF. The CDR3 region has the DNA TGTGCCTGGACCCGAAGTTTATGGAGGACTAGCGGGAGCTATGAGCAGTTCTTC.

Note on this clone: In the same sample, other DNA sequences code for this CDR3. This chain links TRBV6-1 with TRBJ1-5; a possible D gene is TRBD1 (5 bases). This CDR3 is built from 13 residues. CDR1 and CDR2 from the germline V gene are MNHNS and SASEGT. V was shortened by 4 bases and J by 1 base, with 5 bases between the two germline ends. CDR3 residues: CASSGGSNQPQHF. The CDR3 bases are TGTGCCAGCAGTGGGGGGAGCAATCAGCCCCAGCATTTT.

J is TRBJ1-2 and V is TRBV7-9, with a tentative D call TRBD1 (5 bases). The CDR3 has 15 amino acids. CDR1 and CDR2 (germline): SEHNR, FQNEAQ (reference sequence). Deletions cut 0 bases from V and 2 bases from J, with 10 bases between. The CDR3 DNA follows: TGTGCCAGCAGCTTAGCCGGGACGGGGAACTATGGCTACACCTTC. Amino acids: CASSLAGTGNYGYTF.

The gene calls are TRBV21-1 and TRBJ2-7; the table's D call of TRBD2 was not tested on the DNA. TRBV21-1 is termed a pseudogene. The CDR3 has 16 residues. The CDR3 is CASSKGDEWGDYEQYF. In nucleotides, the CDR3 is TGTGCCAGCAGCAAAGGGGATGAGTGGGGGGACTACGAGCAGTACTTC.

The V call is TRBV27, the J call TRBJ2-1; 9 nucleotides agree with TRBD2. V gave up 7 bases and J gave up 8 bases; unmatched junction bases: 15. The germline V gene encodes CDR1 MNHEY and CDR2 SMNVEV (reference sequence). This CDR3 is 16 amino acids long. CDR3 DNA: TGTGCCAGCACCACTCTTGGTAGCGGGAGTCTGGATGAGCAGTTCTTC. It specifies CASTTLGSGSLDEQFF.